The 14 T cell receptor beta chains given below trace back to one sample, sequenced in a study of Graves' ophthalmopathy and Graves' hyperthyroidism. Researchers took RNA transcripts and amplified TCR beta CDR3 regions from them. Scientists carried out first-round RT-PCR using HTBI primers and then a second-round multiplex PCR. TCRdb re-called the multiplex PCR reads through MiXCR, storing one row per CDR3 protein. The table records hundreds of thousands of distinct CDR3 sequences, approximately 15% of them present only once. The sample comprised blood. The source of these receptors is a woman in her 30s with Graves' ophthalmopathy.

This clonotype has a count of ten or more. The chain carries TRBV6-2 or TRBV6-3 and TRBJ2-7; 10 nucleotides agree with TRBD1. This CDR3 has 18 amino acids. Germline CDR1 MNHEY, CDR2 SVGEGT. The V and J ends lost 6 bases and 3 bases, in that order; junction bases with no gene match: 17. CDR3 nucleotides: TGTGCCAGCAGCCATTCATCCAGGACAGGGGGGCCAAGCTACGAGCAGTACTTC. Protein sequence: CASSHSSRTGGPSYEQYF.

This clonotype was detected many times. The chain is built from TRBV19 and TRBJ1-5; D gene uncertain. V lost 5 bases, J lost 0 bases, and 11 bases lay in between. CDR3 length: 15 amino acids. In germline, CDR1 is LNHDA, CDR2 SQIVND (reference sequence). This CDR3 is CASSEQIYSNQPQHF. The CDR3 nucleotides read TGTGCCAGTAGTGAGCAGATCTATAGCAATCAGCCCCAGCATTTT.

This clonotype was detected many times. The chain combines TRBV20-1 with TRBJ2-7; the match to TRBD2 covers 12 bases. V lost 6 bases and J lost 0; bases outside the gene matches: 9. The CDR3 has 16 amino acids. Germline V gene sequence: CDR1 DFQATT, CDR2 SNEGSKA (reference sequence). CDR3 residues: CSATGTSGLSSYEQYF. The CDR3 nucleotides are TGCAGTGCAACCGGGACTAGCGGGCTTAGCTCCTACGAGCAGTACTTC.

The chain joins TRBV7-8 to TRBJ1-1; TRBD1 is a possible D gene (5 bases). Trimming removed 6 bases at V and 5 bases at J, with 16 bases between. The CDR3 totals 14 residues. The germline V gene has CDR1 SGHVS and CDR2 FQNEAQ. CDR3 in DNA: TGTGCCAGCAGTGAACGGGACGCCGCAACTGAAGCTTTCTTT. Protein: CASSERDAATEAFF. Variable domain in full (rest from reference TRBV7-8 and TRBJ1-1): GAGVSQSPRYKVAKRGQDVALRCDPISGHVSLFWYQQALGQGPEFLTYFQNEAQLDKSGLPSDRFFAERPEGSVSTLKIQRTQQEDSAVYLCASSERDAATEAFFGQGTRLTVV.

This clonotype has more than one count but fewer than ten. The chain employs TRBV11-2 and TRBJ2-7; 9 positions agree with TRBD1. Germline lookup yields CDR1 SGHAT and CDR2 FQNNGV. The CDR3 extends over 14 amino acids. After removal of 5 bases from V and 1 base from J, the junction contained 3 bases not matched to a gene. The CDR3, as DNA: TGTGCCAGCAGCCGGGACAGGGAATCCTACGAGCAGTACTTC. This gives the protein CASSRDRESYEQYF. The full variable domain, with the rest looked up from reference TRBV11-2 and TRBJ2-7, is EAGVAQSPRYKIIEKRQSVAFWCNPISGHATLYWYQQILGQGPKLLIQFQNNGVVDDSQLPKDRFSAERLKGVDSTLKIQPAKLEDSAVYLCASSRDRESYEQYFGPGTRLTVT.

In its sample, this clonotype was seen many times. V and J are TRBV6-1 and TRBJ1-3; no clear D gene. The germline V gene has CDR1 MNHNS and CDR2 SASEGT. This CDR3 spans 15 amino acids. Between the trimmed V and J ends, which lost 3 bases and 4 bases, there was a span of 13 bases. Written as DNA, the CDR3 is TGTGCCAGCAGTGACCGAAAAATGCGGGGAAACACCATATATTTT. Its protein product is CASSDRKMRGNTIYF.

This chain links TRBV6-4 with TRBJ1-3; D might be TRBD1 (6 bases). Germline V gene data show CDR1 as MRHNA and CDR2 as SNTAGT. The CDR3 consists of 14 residues. The germline V and J ends were trimmed by 10 bases and 0 bases, with 13 bases remaining between them. The CDR3 bases are TGTGCCACCAAACAGGGAATCTCTGGAAACACCATATATTTT. Translated, it gives CATKQGISGNTIYF.

This clonotype occurred many times. The V and J genes are TRBV29-1 and TRBJ2-1; 12 bases agree with TRBD2. Germline CDR1 SQVTM, CDR2 ANQGSEA. This CDR3 has 17 residues. The V segment lost 3 bases and the J segment 5 bases; nucleotides outside the gene matches: 11. The CDR3 protein is CSVEALAGGPRDNEQFF. The CDR3 bases are TGCAGCGTTGAGGCGCTAGCGGGGGGGCCTAGGGACAATGAGCAGTTCTTC.

Ten or more counts support this clonotype. The chain links TRBV2 to TRBJ2-2; D perhaps matches TRBD1 (6 bases). V shed 6 bases and J shed 1 base, with 15 bases lying between them. CDR1 is SNHLY and CDR2 is FYNNEI in the germline V gene. The CDR3 contains 16 residues. In nucleotides, the CDR3 is TGTGCCAGCAGGCGACCGGGACAAAGGAACACCGGGGAGCTGTTTTTT. The encoded protein is CASRRPGQRNTGELFF.

This clonotype has at least ten counts. This rearrangement joins TRBV6-1 to TRBJ2-7; tentatively, D is TRBD1 or TRBD2 (5 bases each). The CDR3 is made up of 13 amino acids. From germline, CDR1 is MNHNS and CDR2 SASEGT. V was cut by 8 bases and J by 2 bases, with 13 bases left in between. Here the CDR3 reads CASPRDGAYEQYF. CDR3 nucleotide sequence: TGTGCCAGCCCGAGGGACGGAGCCTACGAGCAGTACTTC.

This clonotype occurred many times. The CDR3, as DNA: TGCAGCGTTCGAGGGACGTTGACTGAAGCTTTCTTT. It encodes CSVRGTLTEAFF. V gene TRBV29-1 combines with J gene TRBJ1-1; tentatively, D is TRBD1 (5 bases). With 5 bases removed from V and 5 bases from J, the gap between germline ends came to 12 bases. The CDR3 spans 12 residues. CDR1 SQVTM and CDR2 ANQGSEA come from the germline V gene. The full variable domain, rest sourced from reference TRBV29-1 and TRBJ1-1, is SAVISQKPSRDICQRGTSLTIQCQVDSQVTMMFWYRQQPGQSLTLIATANQGSEATYESGFVIDKFPISRPNLTFSTLTVSNMSPEDSSIYLCSVRGTLTEAFFGQGTRLTVV.

This clonotype was recorded a few times. The genes are TRBV7-6 and TRBJ2-7; D might be TRBD1 or TRBD2, each matching 6 bases. V was trimmed by 5 bases and J by 3 bases, leaving 26 bases between them. Per the germline V gene, CDR1 is SGHVS and CDR2 is FNYEAQ. The CDR3 is 18 residues long. The CDR3 nucleotides are TGTGCCAGCAGCCTCAGCCCCCCCTTAGCGGAAGGGGGCTACGAGCAGTACTTC. Translation: CASSLSPPLAEGGYEQYF.

This clonotype was seen ten or more times. The genes are TRBV6-1 and TRBJ1-3; weak D call: TRBD1 (6 bases). Trimming shortened V by 5 bases and J by 0 bases, and 11 bases separated the two germline ends. This CDR3 comprises 15 residues. The germline V gene has CDR1 MNHNS and CDR2 SASEGT. The CDR3 DNA is TGTGCCAGCAGTCAGACAGGAAACTCTGGAAACACCATATATTTT. Encoded protein: CASSQTGNSGNTIYF.

This clonotype was picked up many times. V gene TRBV19 combines with J gene TRBJ2-7; possibly TRBD1 for D (5 bases). This CDR3 comprises 14 residues. V was trimmed by 9 bases and J by 1 base, leaving 16 bases between them. Germline values: CDR1 LNHDA, CDR2 SQIVND (reference sequence). The CDR3 DNA follows: TGTGCCAGCCGAAGGGCAGGGTCGTCCTACGAGCAGTACTTC. It translates to CASRRAGSSYEQYF.